Following are 8 T cell receptor beta chains from one sample sequenced in a study of T cell responses to AZD1222 COVID-19 vaccine. The data were produced by immunoSEQ multiplex PCR, yet TCRdb's version contains in-frame clones alone and is incomplete. In the table there are approximately 160,000 clones, 90% of which are singletons. The sequencing here drew on peripheral blood, taken on day 0 of AZD1222 vaccination. These receptors came from an adult in good health.

This clone was detected once. V and J are TRBV10-3 and TRBJ1-1; D is uncertain. Germline V gives CDR1 ENHRY, CDR2 SYGVKD. The CDR3 totals 13 residues. V was shortened by 6 bases and J by 3 bases, with 11 bases between the two germline ends. For the CDR3, the DNA is TGTGCCATCAGCGATCGACCGCACACTGAAGCTTTCTTT. Its protein is CAISDRPHTEAFF.

CDR3 coding DNA: TGTGCCAGCAGCCGGGACAGCCTCCGGGACGGCTACACCTTC. It is translated as CASSRDSLRDGYTF. The chain links TRBV5-4 to TRBJ1-2; TRBD1 agrees at 7 bases. CDR3 length: 14 residues. The germline CDR1 and CDR2 sequences are SGHNT and YYREEE (reference sequence). V was clipped by 4 bases and J by 8 bases; unmatched bases: 11.

This chain uses TRBV15 with TRBJ2-2; D may be TRBD1 (5 bases). Trimming cost V 6 bases and J 6 bases, with 20 bases left between them. Germline CDR1 is LNHNV and CDR2 is YYDKDF (reference sequence). This CDR3 contains 16 residues. CDR3 amino acids: CATRGFGKGWSGELFF. The CDR3 DNA reads TGTGCCACCAGGGGTTTTGGAAAGGGGTGGTCCGGGGAGCTGTTTTTT.

This clone has just a few counts. The identical CDR3 is also encoded by other nucleotide sequences in the sample. The chain uses TRBV14 and TRBJ1-1, with unresolved D. Germline V gene sequence: CDR1 SGHDN, CDR2 FVKESK. V gave up 0 bases and J gave up 5 bases, with 7 bases separating them. The CDR3 sequence is 13 residues long. Here the CDR3 reads CASSQDLVTEAFF. Here the CDR3 DNA reads TGTGCCAGCAGCCAAGATCTTGTGACTGAAGCTTTCTTT. Complete variable domain (other parts from reference TRBV14 and TRBJ1-1): EAGVTQFPSHSVIEKGQTVTLRCDPISGHDNLYWYRRVMGKEIKFLLHFVKESKQDESGMPNNRFLAERTGGTYSTLKVQPAELEDSGVYFCASSQDLVTEAFFGQGTRLTVV.

This sequence joins TRBV6-5 and TRBJ2-5, with 10 positions matching TRBD2. Germline V gene sequence: CDR1 MNHEY, CDR2 SVGAGI. The CDR3 extends over 14 amino acids. The junction had 6 bases not matched to a gene; V was cut back by 6 bases and J by 5 bases. CDR3 sequence (DNA): TGTGCCAGCAGAAAAGCGGGGGGGCGGGAGACCCAGTACTTC. Translation gives CASRKAGGRETQYF.

The chain uses TRBV1 and TRBJ1-1; the D segment call TRBD1 is taken from the table without a DNA check. TRBV1 is a documented pseudogene. The CDR3 loop spans 11 amino acids. The chain's CDR3 is CTSSQRHGAFF. The CDR3 DNA follows: TGCACCAGCAGCCAAAGACATGGAGCTTTCTTT.

V and J are TRBV6-6 and TRBJ2-7; TRBD2 is a possible D gene (6 bases). This CDR3 spans 16 amino acids. From germline, CDR1 is MNHNY and CDR2 SVGAGI (reference sequence). V was shortened by 5 bases and J by 0 bases, with 17 bases between the two germline ends. This chain's CDR3 is CASSPPGPAGSYEQYF. The CDR3 DNA reads TGTGCCAGCAGTCCCCCCGGCCCAGCGGGCTCCTACGAGCAGTACTTC.

The chain uses TRBV6-4 and TRBJ1-6; D is unresolved. The germline CDR1 and CDR2 sequences are MRHNA and SNTAGT. The CDR3 runs to 13 residues. The V gene lost 3 bases and the J gene lost 1 base, with 1 base spanning the gap. CDR3 loop: CASSESYNSPLHF. As DNA, the CDR3 is TGTGCCAGCAGTGAATCCTATAATTCACCCCTCCACTTT.